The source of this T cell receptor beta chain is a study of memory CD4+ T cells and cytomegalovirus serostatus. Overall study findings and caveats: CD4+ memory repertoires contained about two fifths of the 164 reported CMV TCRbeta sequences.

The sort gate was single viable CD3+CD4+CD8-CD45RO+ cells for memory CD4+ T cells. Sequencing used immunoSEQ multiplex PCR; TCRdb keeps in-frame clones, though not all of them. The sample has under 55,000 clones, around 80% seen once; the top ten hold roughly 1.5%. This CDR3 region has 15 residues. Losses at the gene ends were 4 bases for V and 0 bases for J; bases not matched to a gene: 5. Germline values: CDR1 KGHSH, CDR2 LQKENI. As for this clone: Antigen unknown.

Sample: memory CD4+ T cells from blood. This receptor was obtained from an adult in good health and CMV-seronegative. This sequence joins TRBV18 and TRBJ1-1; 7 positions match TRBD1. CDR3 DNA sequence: TGTGCCAGCTCACTGGGGACAGACATGAACACTGAAGCTTTCTTT. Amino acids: CASSLGTDMNTEAFF.